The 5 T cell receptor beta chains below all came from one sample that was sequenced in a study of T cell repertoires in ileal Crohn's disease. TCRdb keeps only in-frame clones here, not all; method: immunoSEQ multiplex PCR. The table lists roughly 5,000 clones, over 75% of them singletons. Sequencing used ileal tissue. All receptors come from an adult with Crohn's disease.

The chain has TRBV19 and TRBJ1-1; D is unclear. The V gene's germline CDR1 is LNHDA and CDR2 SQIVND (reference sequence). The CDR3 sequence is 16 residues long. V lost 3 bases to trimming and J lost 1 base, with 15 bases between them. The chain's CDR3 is CASSIGTNLWNTEAFF. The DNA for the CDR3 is TGTGCCAGTAGTATTGGCACAAATCTTTGGAACACTGAAGCTTTCTTT.

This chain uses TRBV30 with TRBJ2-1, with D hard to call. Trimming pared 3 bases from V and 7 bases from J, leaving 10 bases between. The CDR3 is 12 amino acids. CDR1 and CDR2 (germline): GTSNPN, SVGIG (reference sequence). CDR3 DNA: TGTGCCTGGAGCAGAGACTTGAATGAGCAGTTCTTC. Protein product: CAWSRDLNEQFF.

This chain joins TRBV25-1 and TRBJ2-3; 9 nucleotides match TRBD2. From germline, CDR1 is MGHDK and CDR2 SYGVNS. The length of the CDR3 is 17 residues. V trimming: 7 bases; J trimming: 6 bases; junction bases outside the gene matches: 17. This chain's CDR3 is CASTQGGGALRRDTQYF. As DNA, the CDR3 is TGTGCCAGCACCCAAGGCGGGGGGGCTCTCCGACGGGATACGCAGTATTTT.

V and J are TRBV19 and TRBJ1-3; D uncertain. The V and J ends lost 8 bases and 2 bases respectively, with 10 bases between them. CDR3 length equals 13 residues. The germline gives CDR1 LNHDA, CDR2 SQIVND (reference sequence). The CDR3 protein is CASHRGTGNTIYF. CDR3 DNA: TGTGCCAGTCACCGGGGTACTGGAAACACCATATATTTT.

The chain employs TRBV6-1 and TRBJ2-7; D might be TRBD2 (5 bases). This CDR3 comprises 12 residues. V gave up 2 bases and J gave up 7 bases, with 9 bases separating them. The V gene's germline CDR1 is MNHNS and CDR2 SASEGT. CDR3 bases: TGTGCCAGCAGTGAATGGACTGGGGAGCAGTACTTC. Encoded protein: CASSEWTGEQYF.